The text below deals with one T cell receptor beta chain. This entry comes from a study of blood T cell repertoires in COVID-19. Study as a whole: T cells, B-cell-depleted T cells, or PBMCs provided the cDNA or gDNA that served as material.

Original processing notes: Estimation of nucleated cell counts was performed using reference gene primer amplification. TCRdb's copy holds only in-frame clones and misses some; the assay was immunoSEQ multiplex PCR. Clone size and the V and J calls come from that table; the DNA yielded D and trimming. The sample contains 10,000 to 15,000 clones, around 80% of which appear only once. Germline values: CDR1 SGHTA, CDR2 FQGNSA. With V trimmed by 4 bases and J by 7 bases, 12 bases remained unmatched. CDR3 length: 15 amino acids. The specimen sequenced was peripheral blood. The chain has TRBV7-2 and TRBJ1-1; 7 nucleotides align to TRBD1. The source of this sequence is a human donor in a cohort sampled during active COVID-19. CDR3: CASSSRQGGKSEAFF. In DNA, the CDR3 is TGTGCCAGCAGCTCCCGACAGGGAGGTAAAAGTGAAGCTTTCTTT.